Presented here are 32 T cell receptor beta chains from one specimen sequenced in a study of cytomegalovirus exposure and HLA in healthy donors. The PCR contained 60 Vbeta and 13 Jbeta primers. The repertoire was sequenced with immunoSEQ multiplex PCR; TCRdb's copy has only in-frame clones and lacks some. The sample lists 90,000 to 110,000 clones; roughly 70% were seen once. Specimen: PBMCs. These receptors all come from a woman in her 70s in good health and CMV-seropositive.

The chain links TRBV7-2 to TRBJ2-3; 7 positions agree with TRBD2. CDR3 length equals 13 residues. Trimming took 5 bases from V and 4 from J; bases not matched to a gene: 3. The V gene's germline CDR1 is SGHTA and CDR2 FQGNSA. CDR3 region: CASSRGVADTQYF. CDR3 DNA sequence: TGTGCCAGCAGCCGGGGGGTAGCAGATACGCAGTATTTT.

This clone occurred once. The chain recombines TRBV5-1 with TRBJ1-5, with 10 bases lining up with TRBD1. The trim removed 0 bases at V and 8 bases at J, leaving 5 bases unmatched. Germline V gene data show CDR1 as SGHRS and CDR2 as YFSETQ. The CDR3 has 15 residues. This chain's CDR3 is CASSLAGTGVEPQHF. The CDR3 DNA is TGCGCCAGCAGCTTGGCCGGGACAGGGGTAGAGCCCCAGCATTTT.

J is TRBJ2-5 and V is TRBV5-1; 13 bases line up with TRBD2. CDR3 length: 15 residues. J lost 3 bases, V lost 4 bases, and 3 bases had no gene match. Germline lookup yields CDR1 SGHRS and CDR2 YFSETQ. DNA for the CDR3: TGCGCCAGCAGCAGGACTAGCGGGGGCGAAGAGACCCAGTACTTC. Translating gives CASSRTSGGEETQYF.

This chain joins TRBV10-1 and TRBJ2-7, with TRBD2 identical over 8 bases. This CDR3 has 15 residues. Germline-derived CDR1 and CDR2 are WNHNN and SYGVQD (reference sequence). Trimming at V came to 3 bases and at J to 2 bases, leaving 6 bases not matched to a gene. CDR3 amino acids: CASSDSGGPPYEQYF. The CDR3 nucleotides read TGCGCCAGCAGTGACAGCGGGGGCCCTCCCTACGAGCAGTACTTC.

On this clone itself: Within the sample, other DNA sequences also encode this same CDR3. The chain couples TRBV19 to TRBJ1-1; D gene uncertain. Trimming shortened V by 4 bases and J by 1 base, and 7 bases separated the two germline ends. The CDR3 has 13 residues. Germline CDR1 is LNHDA and CDR2 is SQIVND (reference sequence). Here the CDR3 reads CASSSSRNTEAFF. The CDR3 DNA is TGTGCCAGTAGTAGTTCCCGGAACACTGAAGCTTTCTTT.

This clone showed up just a few times. The chain is built from TRBV11-2 and TRBJ1-3, with D possibly being TRBD1 (5 bases). V shed 0 bases and J shed 16 bases, with 10 bases lying between them. The germline V gene has CDR1 SGHAT and CDR2 FQNNGV. The CDR3 has 11 residues. DNA of the CDR3: TGTGCCAGCAGCTTAGAAGGGGTTGATTATTTT. It yields the protein CASSLEGVDYF.

V is TRBV10-3 and J is TRBJ1-2, with D tentatively TRBD1 (5 bases). The CDR3 is 15 amino acids. Between the trimmed V and J ends, which lost 1 base and 8 bases, there was a span of 17 bases. Germline CDR1 is ENHRY and CDR2 is SYGVKD. DNA for the CDR3: TGTGCCATCAGTGAGTTTCGACAGCCACGAGCGGGCTACACCTTC. Protein: CAISEFRQPRAGYTF.

This clone appeared once. The rearrangement uses TRBV7-6 and TRBJ2-1; D remains ambiguous. Trimming removed 3 bases from V and 5 bases from J, with 11 bases in between. CDR3 size: 14 residues. CDR1 is SGHVS and CDR2 is FNYEAQ in the germline V gene. CDR3 amino acids: CASSLRLLHNEQFF. The DNA of the CDR3 is TGTGCCAGCAGCTTGAGGCTACTTCACAATGAGCAGTTCTTC.

The V gene is TRBV5-1, the J gene TRBJ2-2, with D possibly being TRBD1 (5 bases). The CDR3 spans 15 residues. V was pared by 1 base and J by 1 base, with 8 bases between. The germline gives CDR1 SGHRS, CDR2 YFSETQ. Here the CDR3 reads CASSLFRVNTGELFF. CDR3 sequence (DNA): TGCGCCAGCAGCTTGTTCAGGGTGAACACCGGGGAGCTGTTTTTT.

This clone was found a few times. The chain employs TRBV28 and TRBJ1-5; 7 bases agree with TRBD1. V gave up 6 bases and J gave up 5 bases; unmatched junction bases: 7. Germline values: CDR1 MDHEN, CDR2 SYDVKM. This CDR3 spans 14 amino acids. The CDR3 DNA reads TGTGCCAGCAGCACTTCCAGGGGGGATCAGCCCCAGCATTTT. Protein sequence: CASSTSRGDQPQHF.

This clone was recorded only once. CDR3 nucleotide sequence: TGTGCCGGTGGGACAGGGGGCACAGATACGCAGTATTTT. It translates to CAGGTGGTDTQYF. The chain is built from TRBV6-6 and TRBJ2-3; 10 bases agree with TRBD1. This CDR3 is 13 amino acids long. Germline V gene data show CDR1 as MNHNY and CDR2 as SVGAGI (reference sequence). The J segment lost 1 base and the V segment lost 11 bases, leaving 3 bases of the junction unmatched.

The chain joins TRBV11-2 to TRBJ1-2; possible D gene TRBD1, 6 bases. V was trimmed by 6 bases and J by 4 bases, leaving 15 bases between them. Germline V lookup: CDR1 SGHAT, CDR2 FQNNGV. CDR3 length: 14 amino acids. For the CDR3, the DNA is TGTGCCAGCAGTGCCGGGACACAGGGCTATGGCTACACCTTC. Its protein product is CASSAGTQGYGYTF.

This clone came up a few times. The rearrangement uses TRBV7-6 and TRBJ1-4; D is perhaps TRBD1 (6 bases). The germline V and J ends were trimmed by 2 bases and 4 bases, with 8 bases remaining between them. The CDR3 is 14 amino acids. The germline V gene has CDR1 SGHVS and CDR2 FNYEAQ. CDR3 sequence (DNA): TGTGCCAGCAGCTTACGGACAGTTAATGAAAAACTGTTTTTT. Protein product: CASSLRTVNEKLFF. The whole variable domain, filled in from reference TRBV7-6 and TRBJ1-4, reads GAGVSQSPRYKVTKRGQDVALRCDPISGHVSLYWYRQALGQGPEFLTYFNYEAQQDKSGLPNDRFSAERPEGSISTLTIQRTEQRDSAMYRCASSLRTVNEKLFFGSGTQLSVL.

As to this clone: The junction shows a germline mismatch at one end, possibly a read error. This chain links TRBV4-3 with TRBJ2-3; 10 nucleotides align to TRBD2. Germline values: CDR1 LGHNA, CDR2 YSLEER. The CDR3 has 14 amino acids. The DNA for the CDR3 is TGCGCCAGCAGCCAAAACTATGGCGGGACTAGCGCACATTTT. Its translation is CASSQNYGGTSAHF.

The rearrangement joins TRBV18 to TRBJ1-2; 7 bases align to TRBD1. V dropped 5 bases and J dropped 5; count of bases not matched to a gene: 8. The CDR3 is 14 residues long. Germline V gene sequence: CDR1 KGHSH, CDR2 LQKENI. The CDR3 spells CASSIYRDSYGYTF. The CDR3 nucleotides are TGTGCCAGCTCAATCTATCGGGACAGTTATGGCTACACCTTC.

The chain combines TRBV11-2 with TRBJ2-5, with a tentative D call TRBD1 (6 bases). With 3 bases removed from V and 3 bases from J, the gap between germline ends came to 8 bases. The CDR3 runs 13 residues. Per germline, CDR1 SGHAT and CDR2 FQNNGV. The CDR3 region has the DNA TGTGCCAGCAGCTTTACAGGGAAAGAGACCCAGTACTTC. Amino acids: CASSFTGKETQYF.

The V and J genes are TRBV2 and TRBJ2-7; 9 positions match TRBD1. The CDR3 is 15 residues long. The V gene's germline CDR1 is SNHLY and CDR2 FYNNEI. V lost 2 bases to trimming and J lost 1 base; unmatched junction nucleotides: 3. The CDR3 loop reads CASSEMGQGSYEQYF. Written as DNA, the CDR3 is TGTGCCAGCAGTGAAATGGGACAGGGTTCCTACGAGCAGTACTTC.

The chain combines TRBV6-5 with TRBJ2-2; D might be TRBD1 (5 bases). Germline V gene data show CDR1 as MNHEY and CDR2 as SVGAGI. V was trimmed by 7 bases and J by 4 bases, leaving 13 bases between them. CDR3 length: 14 residues. The CDR3 bases are TGTGCCAGCACGTGGGGCACGAGCACCGGGGAGCTGTTTTTT. As protein: CASTWGTSTGELFF.

The chain has TRBV10-3 and TRBJ1-4, with no clear D. This CDR3 has 14 amino acids. The germline gives CDR1 ENHRY, CDR2 SYGVKD. V shed 5 bases and J shed 0 bases, with 7 bases lying between them. This CDR3 is CAISFSSTNEKLFF. The DNA of the CDR3 is TGTGCCATCAGTTTTAGCTCAACTAATGAAAAACTGTTTTTT.

The CDR3: CAISELAGVGDTQYF. The CDR3 DNA reads TGTGCCATCAGTGAACTAGCGGGGGTCGGAGATACGCAGTATTTT. The genes are TRBV10-3 and TRBJ2-3; 11 positions match TRBD2. V lost 3 bases, J lost 5 bases, and 4 bases stayed unmatched. CDR1 is ENHRY and CDR2 is SYGVKD in the germline V gene. This CDR3 region has 15 residues.

This clone was observed a few times. This sequence joins TRBV6-5 and TRBJ2-7; TRBD2 matches 9 bases. The CDR3 length is 14 residues. CDR1 MNHEY and CDR2 SVGAGI come from the germline V gene. Losses at the gene ends were 9 bases for V and 2 bases for J; bases not matched to a gene: 8. CDR3 coding DNA: TGTGCCAGTGCACCCGCGGGGGGGACCTACGAGCAGTACTTC. This gives the protein CASAPAGGTYEQYF.

The chain recombines TRBV6-5 with TRBJ2-3; perhaps TRBD1 as D (6 bases). The CDR3 loop spans 15 amino acids. CDR1 is MNHEY, CDR2 SVGAGI, per germline. Trimming left V 0 bases short and J 6 bases short, with 13 bases between. The CDR3 region has the DNA TGTGCCAGCAGTTACTCGATACAGGGCTACGATACGCAGTATTTT. Translation: CASSYSIQGYDTQYF.

The rearrangement joins TRBV6-1 to TRBJ1-5; D is perhaps TRBD1 (5 bases). Trimming removed 7 bases at V and 3 bases at J, with 10 bases between. There are 13 residues in the CDR3. From germline, CDR1 is MNHNS and CDR2 SASEGT. Here the CDR3 reads CASKLTDNQPQHF. CDR3 coding DNA: TGTGCCAGCAAGTTGACAGACAATCAGCCCCAGCATTTT.

The rearrangement uses TRBV30 and TRBJ2-5; 7 bases fit TRBD2. Germline loops: CDR1 GTSNPN, CDR2 SVGIG (reference sequence). V trimming: 0 bases; J trimming: 5 bases; junction bases outside the gene matches: 3. The CDR3 spans 13 residues. The CDR3 DNA is TGTGCCTGGAGTGTAATACTAGCGGAGACCCAGTACTTC. It specifies CAWSVILAETQYF. Full variable domain (remainder filled in from reference TRBV30 and TRBJ2-5): SQTIHQWPATLVQPVGSPLSLECTVEGTSNPNLYWYRQAAGRGLQLLFYSVGIGQISSEVPQNLSASRPQDRQFILSSKKLLLSDSGFYLCAWSVILAETQYFGPGTRLLVL.

The genes are TRBV10-3 and TRBJ2-2; 10 positions match TRBD1. CDR1 and CDR2 from the germline V gene are ENHRY and SYGVKD. After removal of 8 bases from V and 0 bases from J, the junction contained 6 bases not matched to a gene. The CDR3 is made up of 16 amino acids. Here the CDR3 DNA reads TGTGCCATCTCAGGGACAGGGGCAACGAACACCGGGGAGCTGTTTTTT. Protein: CAISGTGATNTGELFF.

This chain links TRBV19 with TRBJ2-5, with 11 bases fitting TRBD2. The CDR3 extends over 16 amino acids. Germline V gene lookup returns CDR1 LNHDA and CDR2 SQIVND (reference sequence). J was trimmed by 2 bases and V by 4 bases; bases with no gene match: 6. The CDR3 nucleotides read TGTGCCAGTAGTACCAAGGGACTAGCGGCTCAAGAGACCCAGTACTTC. Amino acids: CASSTKGLAAQETQYF.

This chain joins TRBV11-2 and TRBJ2-7; D is perhaps TRBD1 (6 bases). The V gene's germline CDR1 is SGHAT and CDR2 FQNNGV. The CDR3 is made up of 13 amino acids. Between the trimmed V and J ends, which lost 1 base and 6 bases, there was a span of 10 bases. CDR3 amino acids: CASSLGGGSEQYF. The CDR3 coding sequence is TGTGCCAGCAGCTTAGGTGGGGGCTCCGAGCAGTACTTC. The full variable domain, with the rest looked up from reference TRBV11-2 and TRBJ2-7, is EAGVAQSPRYKIIEKRQSVAFWCNPISGHATLYWYQQILGQGPKLLIQFQNNGVVDDSQLPKDRFSAERLKGVDSTLKIQPAKLEDSAVYLCASSLGGGSEQYFGPGTRLTVT.

At least ten counts were recorded for this clone. The chain employs TRBV7-6 and TRBJ1-6; 7 nucleotides align to TRBD1. Germline V gene sequence: CDR1 SGHVS, CDR2 FNYEAQ. The V and J ends lost 7 bases and 5 bases, in that order; junction bases with no gene match: 8. This CDR3 has 15 residues. CDR3 nucleotide sequence: TGTGCCAGCACCGCCCAGACAGGGAATAATTCACCCCTCCACTTT. It yields the protein CASTAQTGNNSPLHF.

The rearrangement links TRBV5-6 to TRBJ2-2; possible D gene TRBD1, 6 bases. This CDR3 has 13 amino acids. The germline V gene has CDR1 SGHDT and CDR2 YYEEEE. The germline V and J ends were trimmed by 0 bases and 6 bases, with 6 bases remaining between them. The CDR3 DNA is TGTGCCAGCAGCTTGGGGGGGCCCGGGGAGCTGTTTTTT. Protein sequence: CASSLGGPGELFF.

This chain joins TRBV5-6 and TRBJ1-6; TRBD1 is a possible D gene (6 bases). Trimming took off 0 bases at V and 8 bases at J, with 6 bases between the two ends. Germline V gene data show CDR1 as SGHDT and CDR2 as YYEEEE. The CDR3 covers 13 residues. CDR3 amino acids: CASSLAGDSPLHF. The CDR3 DNA is TGTGCCAGCAGCTTGGCAGGGGATTCACCCCTCCACTTT.

The rearrangement uses TRBV6-1 and TRBJ2-1, with D possibly being TRBD1 (6 bases). Germline V lookup: CDR1 MNHNS, CDR2 SASEGT. Trimming cost V 0 bases and J 1 base, with 13 bases left between them. This CDR3 is 17 amino acids long. DNA of the CDR3: TGTGCCAGCAGTGAAGCGGTAACAGGGTTATCCTACAATGAGCAGTTCTTC. This gives the protein CASSEAVTGLSYNEQFF.

The V call is TRBV20-1, the J call TRBJ1-2; D is possibly TRBD1 (6 bases). This CDR3 region has 11 residues. Germline values: CDR1 DFQATT, CDR2 SNEGSKA (reference sequence). Deletions cut 4 bases from V and 8 bases from J, with 11 bases between. CDR3 nucleotide sequence: TGCAGTGCTAAATTGCAGGGGGGCTACACCTTC. Its protein product is CSAKLQGGYTF.